This TCR beta chain was captured in a study of technical replicates of blood from a handful of donors. TCRdb's copy holds only in-frame clones and misses some; the assay was immunoSEQ multiplex PCR. The sample consists of under 100,000 clones, around 86% of them appearing once. This receptor was identified in a human donor in good health. Some clones in this sample may be carry-over from other donors' samples. The sample consisted of PBMCs.

The CDR3 reads CASTRWRENTGELFF. The CDR3 coding sequence is TGTGCCAGCACCCGCTGGCGGGAGAACACCGGGGAGCTGTTTTTT. The chain combines TRBV5-6 with TRBJ2-2; D is perhaps TRBD2 (6 bases). Trimming cost V 6 bases and J 1 base, with 13 bases left between them. The germline CDR1 and CDR2 sequences are SGHDT and YYEEEE. The CDR3 runs to 15 residues.